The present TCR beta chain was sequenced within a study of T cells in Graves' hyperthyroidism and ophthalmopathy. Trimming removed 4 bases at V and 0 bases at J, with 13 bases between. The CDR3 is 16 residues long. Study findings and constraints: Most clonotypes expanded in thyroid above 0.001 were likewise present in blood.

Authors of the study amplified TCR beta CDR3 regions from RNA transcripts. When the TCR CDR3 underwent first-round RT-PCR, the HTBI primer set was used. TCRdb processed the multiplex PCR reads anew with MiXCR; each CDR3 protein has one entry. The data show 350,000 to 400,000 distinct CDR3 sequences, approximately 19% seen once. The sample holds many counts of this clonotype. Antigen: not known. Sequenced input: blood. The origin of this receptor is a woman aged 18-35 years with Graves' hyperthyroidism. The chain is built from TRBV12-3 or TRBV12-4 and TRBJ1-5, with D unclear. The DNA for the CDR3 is TGTGCCAGCAGTTCCAGGCAGGTCTATAGCAATCAGCCCCAGCATTTT. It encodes CASSSRQVYSNQPQHF.